Following are 25 T cell receptor beta chains from one sample sequenced in a study of blood T cell repertoires in COVID-19. This table comes from immunoSEQ multiplex PCR, and its TCRdb copy is limited to in-frame clones, with some not included. The sample lists about 260,000 clones, around 90% occurring once. The specimen was peripheral blood. All receptors come from a woman aged 60-70 years with COVID-19, enrolled during active disease.

The gene calls are TRBV19 and TRBJ2-3; 10 bases agree with TRBD2. Germline V gives CDR1 LNHDA, CDR2 SQIVND (reference sequence). The CDR3 is made up of 17 amino acids. Trimming removed 3 bases from V and 6 bases from J; junction bases left unmatched: 12. CDR3 bases: TGTGCCAGTAGTATTACGGGGAGCGGGAGGGCCCCGGATACGCAGTATTTT. As protein: CASSITGSGRAPDTQYF.

This chain links TRBV10-1 with TRBJ2-7; D may be TRBD1 (5 bases). With 0 bases removed from V and 2 bases from J, the gap between germline ends came to 11 bases. The CDR3 has 15 residues. Germline V lookup: CDR1 WNHNN, CDR2 SYGVQD (reference sequence). This chain's CDR3 is CASSESHRRAYEQYF. CDR3 coding DNA: TGCGCCAGCAGTGAGTCCCACAGGCGAGCCTACGAGCAGTACTTC.

J is TRBJ1-5 and V is TRBV30; TRBD1 is a possible D gene (5 bases). The CDR3 extends over 13 amino acids. Germline V gene data show CDR1 as GTSNPN and CDR2 as SVGIG (reference sequence). V shed 1 base and J shed 4 bases, with 8 bases lying between them. The CDR3 bases are TGTGCCTGGAGTGGGACAAATAATCAGCCCCAGCATTTT. Translated, it gives CAWSGTNNQPQHF.

This rearrangement joins TRBV19 to TRBJ1-6, with TRBD1 as a possible D gene (6 bases). V dropped 5 bases and J dropped 7 bases, with 18 bases sitting between them. The CDR3 contains 16 residues. Germline loops: CDR1 LNHDA, CDR2 SQIVND (reference sequence). DNA of the CDR3: TGTGCCAGTAGTTCACCCTTCACAGGGTCCAATTCACCCCTCCACTTT. Protein: CASSSPFTGSNSPLHF.

This clone was counted at least ten times. V gene TRBV6-6 combines with J gene TRBJ1-5, with 7 bases aligning to TRBD1. The V gene end was trimmed by 0 bases and the J gene end by 6 bases; junction bases not matched to a gene: 2. CDR1 and CDR2 (germline): MNHNY, SVGAGI (reference sequence). The CDR3 is 14 amino acids. The CDR3 loop reads CASSYSNRGQPQHF. The CDR3 DNA reads as TGTGCCAGCAGTTACTCGAACAGGGGTCAGCCCCAGCATTTT.

This chain joins TRBV4-2 and TRBJ1-2; the D gene is possibly TRBD1 (5 bases). Trimming left V 0 bases short and J 4 bases short, with 9 bases between. CDR3 length equals 14 residues. CDR1 and CDR2 (germline): LGHNA, YNFKEQ. CDR3 residues: CASSQEWGSYGYTF. The CDR3 DNA is TGTGCCAGCAGCCAAGAGTGGGGCAGCTATGGCTACACCTTC.

The J gene is TRBJ2-7, the V gene TRBV3-1 (or the pseudogene TRBV3-2); no reliable D call. The CDR3 is made up of 19 amino acids. Germline V gives CDR1 LGHDT, CDR2 YNNKEL (reference sequence). The V gene lost 2 bases and the J gene lost 2 bases, with 25 bases spanning the gap. CDR3 in amino acids: CASSQNYPPLGLSPYEQYF. In nucleotides, the CDR3 is TGTGCCAGCAGCCAAAACTATCCCCCTCTCGGATTGTCTCCCTACGAGCAGTACTTC.

V usage is TRBV6-4 and J usage is TRBJ2-3, with a tentative D call TRBD2 (6 bases). Germline CDR1 MRHNA, CDR2 SNTAGT. V was trimmed by 2 bases and J by 9 bases, leaving 15 bases between them. The CDR3 loop spans 14 amino acids. CDR3 loop: CASSDPRDPRTQYF. In DNA, the CDR3 is TGTGCCAGCAGTGACCCGCGGGACCCAAGGACGCAGTATTTT.

The chain combines TRBV5-1 with TRBJ1-1; possible D gene TRBD1, 6 bases. CDR1 is SGHRS and CDR2 is YFSETQ in the germline V gene. Trimming took 2 bases from V and 0 from J, leaving 11 bases between them. This CDR3 has 15 amino acids. The CDR3 coding sequence is TGCGCCAGCAGCTTAACCGGGACATTGAACACTGAAGCTTTCTTT. It yields the protein CASSLTGTLNTEAFF.

This sequence joins TRBV7-2 and TRBJ2-1, with D perhaps TRBD2 (6 bases). Germline-derived CDR1 and CDR2 are SGHTA and FQGNSA. The CDR3 spans 12 residues. V was trimmed by 5 bases and J by 10 bases, leaving 12 bases between them. This chain's CDR3 is CASSPGGREQFF. In DNA, the CDR3 is TGTGCCAGCAGCCCCGGAGGGAGGGAGCAGTTCTTC. Full variable domain (missing parts from reference TRBV7-2 and TRBJ2-1): GAGVSQSPSNKVTEKGKDVELRCDPISGHTALYWYRQSLGQGLEFLIYFQGNSAPDKSGLPSDRFSAERTGGSVSTLTIQRTQQEDSAVYLCASSPGGREQFFGPGTRLTVL.

This clone was detected a few times. This chain connects TRBV28 to TRBJ1-2, with D maybe TRBD1 (6 bases). The V end was cut by 7 bases, the J end by 2 bases, with 17 bases between. The CDR3 contains 15 residues. Germline CDR1 MDHEN, CDR2 SYDVKM. In DNA, the CDR3 is TGTGCCAGCACCTCCGGGACATATACAAACTATGGCTACACCTTC. Its protein product is CASTSGTYTNYGYTF.

The genes are TRBV18 and TRBJ1-2; D gene ambiguous. This CDR3 has 13 residues. The V end lost 2 bases, the J end lost 6 bases, and 10 bases lay between the germline ends. CDR1 and CDR2 from the germline V gene are KGHSH and LQKENI. CDR3 nucleotide sequence: TGTGCCAGCTCACCAGCTAACGGGAATGGCTACACCTTC. It codes for CASSPANGNGYTF.

The chain recombines TRBV19 with TRBJ1-1; possible D gene TRBD1, 6 bases. Germline values: CDR1 LNHDA, CDR2 SQIVND (reference sequence). This CDR3 is built from 15 residues. With 10 bases removed from V and 4 bases from J, the gap between germline ends came to 22 bases. CDR3 sequence reads: CAIGDIRPGGTEAFF. The CDR3 bases are TGTGCCATTGGGGACATCCGGCCCGGTGGCACTGAAGCTTTCTTT.

V and J are TRBV5-1 and TRBJ1-2; D remains unclear. The V gene lost 0 bases and the J gene lost 4 bases, with 10 bases spanning the gap. Germline V gives CDR1 SGHRS, CDR2 YFSETQ. The CDR3 is made up of 14 amino acids. CDR3 loop: CASSLGAEAYGYTF. The CDR3 DNA reads as TGCGCCAGCAGCTTGGGGGCAGAAGCCTATGGCTACACCTTC. The full variable domain, in which reference TRBV5-1 and TRBJ1-2 provide the parts outside the CDR3, is KAGVTQTPRYLIKTRGQQVTLSCSPISGHRSVSWYQQTPGQGLQFLFEYFSETQRNKGNFPGRFSGRQFSNSRSEMNVSTLELGDSALYLCASSLGAEAYGYTFGSGTRLTVV.

This clone was seen only once. The chain employs TRBV10-1 and TRBJ2-5; TRBD2 matches 7 bases. Looked up from germline, CDR1 is WNHNN and CDR2 is SYGVQD (reference sequence). The CDR3 has 13 amino acids. V gave up 6 bases and J gave up 2 bases; unmatched junction bases: 3. Here the CDR3 DNA reads TGCGCCAGCAGGGGACTACCTCAAGAGACCCAGTACTTC. It encodes CASRGLPQETQYF.

The rearrangement joins TRBV5-1 to TRBJ2-7; 9 bases align to TRBD1. Germline CDR1 SGHRS, CDR2 YFSETQ. The CDR3 covers 13 residues. Germline trimming cut 5 bases from V and 2 bases from J; bases unmatched to any gene: 2. The CDR3 spells CASRGTGTYEQYF. The DNA of the CDR3 is TGCGCCAGCAGGGGGACAGGGACCTACGAGCAGTACTTC. The full variable domain, in which reference TRBV5-1 and TRBJ2-7 provide the parts outside the CDR3, is KAGVTQTPRYLIKTRGQQVTLSCSPISGHRSVSWYQQTPGQGLQFLFEYFSETQRNKGNFPGRFSGRQFSNSRSEMNVSTLELGDSALYLCASRGTGTYEQYFGPGTRLTVT.

The CDR3: CATSSNRGYEQYF. The DNA for the CDR3 is TGTGCCACCAGCAGCAACAGGGGCTACGAGCAGTACTTC. The rearrangement joins TRBV15 to TRBJ2-7; TRBD1 matches at 7 bases. Germline CDR1 is LNHNV and CDR2 is YYDKDF (reference sequence). Trimming took 3 bases from V and 3 from J; bases not matched to a gene: 2. This CDR3 is 13 amino acids long.

V gene TRBV19 combines with J gene TRBJ2-3; tentative D call: TRBD1 (5 bases). V was clipped by 5 bases and J by 2 bases, with 11 bases between them. The CDR3 is 14 residues long. Germline-derived CDR1 and CDR2 are LNHDA and SQIVND (reference sequence). CDR3 residues: CASSSGWDTDTQYF. In DNA form, the CDR3 reads TGTGCCAGTAGTTCAGGGTGGGACACAGATACGCAGTATTTT.

The chain has TRBV7-8 and TRBJ1-6; D uncertain. Looked up from germline, CDR1 is SGHVS and CDR2 is FQNEAQ. V was trimmed by 3 bases and J by 7 bases, leaving 10 bases between them. The CDR3 runs to 14 residues. The CDR3 nucleotides are TGTGCCAGCAGCTTGGGAGTTCTAAATTCACCCCTCCACTTT. This sequence encodes CASSLGVLNSPLHF.

The chain has TRBV7-2 and TRBJ1-5; TRBD1 might be the D (6 bases). Per germline, CDR1 SGHTA and CDR2 FQGNSA. This CDR3 has 13 residues. V dropped 5 bases and J dropped 6 bases, with 11 bases sitting between them. CDR3 sequence: CASSAGQLQPQHF. CDR3 DNA sequence: TGTGCCAGCAGCGCCGGACAGCTTCAGCCCCAGCATTTT. Full variable domain (missing parts from reference TRBV7-2 and TRBJ1-5): GAGVSQSPSNKVTEKGKDVELRCDPISGHTALYWYRQSLGQGLEFLIYFQGNSAPDKSGLPSDRFSAERTGGSVSTLTIQRTQQEDSAVYLCASSAGQLQPQHFGDGTRLSIL.

V gene TRBV5-6 combines with J gene TRBJ2-1, with D possibly TRBD2 on 6 matching bases. The CDR3 contains 16 residues. Germline-derived CDR1 and CDR2 are SGHDT and YYEEEE. Trimming pared 0 bases from V and 4 bases from J, leaving 14 bases between. The CDR3, as DNA: TGTGCCAGCAGCTTGGTAAGGGGAGGAGTTTACAATGAGCAGTTCTTC. Protein product: CASSLVRGGVYNEQFF.

The V gene is TRBV4-2, the J gene TRBJ2-1, with 7 bases identical to TRBD1. V was pared by 0 bases and J by 5 bases, with 4 bases of the junction left unmatched. The CDR3 is 15 amino acids. Germline V gene sequence: CDR1 LGHNA, CDR2 YNFKEQ. CDR3 nucleotides: TGTGCCAGCAGCCAAGATACCGGGACAGACAATGAGCAGTTCTTC. Translated: CASSQDTGTDNEQFF.

CDR3 nucleotides: TGTGCCAGCAGCTTAGATATCTACGGTGAGCAGTTCTTC. The encoded protein is CASSLDIYGEQFF. The chain has TRBV11-2 and TRBJ2-1; D unclear. Germline values: CDR1 SGHAT, CDR2 FQNNGV. The CDR3 is made up of 13 amino acids. Trimming cost V 0 bases and J 9 bases, with 9 bases left between them.

The chain recombines TRBV4-2 with TRBJ2-1; 13 positions agree with TRBD2. Germline V lookup: CDR1 LGHNA, CDR2 YNFKEQ. The trim removed 0 bases at V and 9 bases at J, leaving 5 bases unmatched. There are 16 residues in the CDR3. CDR3 loop: CASSQDGTSGNSEQFF. CDR3 DNA: TGTGCCAGCAGCCAAGATGGGACTAGCGGGAATAGTGAGCAGTTCTTC.

The CDR3, as DNA: TGTGCCAGCAGCCCGAGGACAGGGGTTAATGAAAAACTGTTTTTT. Translated, it gives CASSPRTGVNEKLFF. J is TRBJ1-4 and V is TRBV4-2, with 9 bases fitting TRBD1. Germline V gives CDR1 LGHNA, CDR2 YNFKEQ. This CDR3 spans 15 amino acids. After removal of 4 bases from V and 4 bases from J, the junction contained 4 bases not matched to a gene.